This TCR beta chain was obtained from a study of T cells in Graves' hyperthyroidism and ophthalmopathy. The table lists this clonotype with many counts. From RNA transcripts, TCR beta CDR3 regions were amplified. Primed by the HTBI set, a first-round RT-PCR was run on the TCR CDR3. Each CDR3 protein gets one entry after TCRdb re-called the multiplex PCR reads with MiXCR. The sample records 640,000 or so distinct CDR3 sequences, approximately 14% being singletons. On the basis of clinical symptoms, serum thyroxine and TRAb, thyroid ultrasound and orbital computed tomography, diagnoses were made. Trimming left V 4 bases short and J 5 bases short, with 14 bases between. The germline V gene encodes CDR1 GTSNPN and CDR2 SVGIG (reference sequence). The CDR3 loop spans 13 amino acids.

Material: blood. This chain joins TRBV30 and TRBJ2-5; D possibly uses TRBD1 or TRBD2 (6 bases each). The TCR originated in a woman in her late teens or twenties with Graves' ophthalmopathy. CDR3 DNA sequence: TGTGCCTGGAATCGGGGGCTAGGGGAGACCCAGTACTTC. Protein sequence: CAWNRGLGETQYF.